The 28 T cell receptor beta chains in this list originate from one sample, sequenced in a study of early T cells in non-severe SARS-CoV-2 infection. Via MiXCR, TCRdb re-called the 5' RACE reads, giving one row per CDR3 protein. Of roughly 50,000 distinct CDR3 sequences listed, 7.5% to 9.5% are singletons. Specimen: whole blood. Every receptor here comes from an adult who was a healthcare worker with PCR-confirmed SARS-CoV-2 infection or an uninfected control (not recorded which).

This clonotype was detected a few times. This chain joins TRBV19 and TRBJ1-1; TRBD1 is a possible D gene (5 bases). The V gene's germline CDR1 is LNHDA and CDR2 SQIVND (reference sequence). CDR3 length equals 13 residues. V was trimmed by 9 bases and J by 0 bases, leaving 11 bases between them. The CDR3 DNA reads TGTGCCAGCACAACAGGCATGAACACTGAAGCTTTCTTT. Encoded protein: CASTTGMNTEAFF. Complete variable domain (other parts from reference TRBV19 and TRBJ1-1): DGGITQSPKYLFRKEGQNVTLSCEQNLNHDAMYWYRQDPGQGLRLIYYSQIVNDFQKGDIAEGYSVSREKKESFPLTVTSAQKNPTAFYLCASTTGMNTEAFFGQGTRLTVV.

This clonotype was seen a few times. The chain joins TRBV5-5 to TRBJ2-7; D may be TRBD2 (6 bases). V was shortened by 0 bases and J by 2 bases, with 12 bases between the two germline ends. CDR1 and CDR2 from the germline V gene are SGHKS and YYEKEE (reference sequence). This CDR3 has 15 residues. This CDR3 is CASSLAQGLPYEQYF. The CDR3 DNA reads as TGTGCCAGCAGCTTGGCGCAGGGACTCCCCTACGAGCAGTACTTC.

This clonotype was observed a handful of times. V usage is TRBV7-2 and J usage is TRBJ2-7; D may be TRBD2 (7 bases). There are 15 residues in the CDR3. The germline V and J ends were trimmed by 1 base and 3 bases, with 13 bases remaining between them. The germline CDR1 and CDR2 sequences are SGHTA and FQGNSA. In DNA form, the CDR3 reads TGTGCCAGCAGCTTAGAAGGGGGGGCTAACTACGAGCAGTACTTC. Residues: CASSLEGGANYEQYF.

The rearrangement uses TRBV15 and TRBJ2-4, with 10 bases aligning to TRBD2. The V and J ends lost 5 bases and 3 bases, in that order; junction bases with no gene match: 16. There are 19 residues in the CDR3. CDR1 is LNHNV, CDR2 YYDKDF, per germline (reference sequence). CDR3 amino acids: CATSEKAGGLRLDKNIQYF. The DNA for the CDR3 is TGTGCCACCAGCGAAAAAGCGGGGGGGCTCCGTTTGGACAAAAACATTCAGTACTTC.

The sample holds many counts of this clonotype. The CDR3 DNA sequence: TGTGCCAGCAGTAACGACAGGGTAGTCTACGAGCAGTACTTC. This sequence encodes CASSNDRVVYEQYF. This sequence joins TRBV6-6 and TRBJ2-7; 7 nucleotides match TRBD1. The V and J ends lost 5 bases and 3 bases, in that order; junction bases with no gene match: 7. The CDR3 is 14 residues long. From germline, CDR1 is MNHNY and CDR2 SVGAGI (reference sequence).

This clonotype occurred many times. The chain carries TRBV12-3 or TRBV12-4 and TRBJ1-5, with 8 bases lining up with TRBD1. The CDR3 contains 13 residues. With 6 bases clipped from V and 5 bases from J, the junction kept 3 bases outside the gene matches. In DNA form, the CDR3 reads TGTGCCAGCAGCCCGGACAGGGATCAGCCCCAGCATTTT. It codes for CASSPDRDQPQHF.

This chain uses TRBV6-2 or TRBV6-3 with TRBJ1-5, with 7 positions matching TRBD1. There are 16 residues in the CDR3. Germline CDR1 and CDR2: MNHEY and SVGEGT. The ends lost 6 bases at V and 9 bases at J; junction bases unmatched: 17. The CDR3 nucleotides read TGTGCCAGCAGCCGCCCCGGGACAGCGAATGTGGTGCCCCAGCATTTT. Amino acid sequence: CASSRPGTANVVPQHF.

This clonotype was seen a handful of times. This chain links TRBV2 with TRBJ1-5; D is undetermined. This CDR3 comprises 14 residues. Looked up from germline, CDR1 is SNHLY and CDR2 is FYNNEI. V shed 3 bases and J shed 7 bases, with 13 bases lying between them. The CDR3: CASSDSSPKQPQHF. The DNA of the CDR3 is TGTGCCAGCAGTGACAGTTCTCCCAAGCAGCCCCAGCATTTT.

This clonotype was detected only a few times. The chain links TRBV7-9 to TRBJ2-7, with D perhaps matching TRBD1 (6 bases). The germline V and J ends were trimmed by 5 bases and 5 bases, with 28 bases remaining between them. The CDR3 spans 18 residues. CDR1 and CDR2 (germline): SEHNR, FQNEAQ (reference sequence). This CDR3 reads CASSPRNARGKDNDEQYF. The CDR3 bases are TGTGCCAGCAGCCCGAGGAACGCCAGGGGAAAAGATAATGACGAGCAGTACTTC.

This clonotype occurred many times. The chain is built from TRBV5-1 and TRBJ2-1; TRBD1 aligns across 10 bases. CDR3 size: 15 residues. Germline CDR1 and CDR2: SGHRS and YFSETQ. V was clipped by 3 bases and J by 7 bases; unmatched bases: 7. The CDR3 nucleotides read TGCGCCAGCAGCTCCGGGACAGGGGTTATGAATGAGCAGTTCTTC. Translation: CASSSGTGVMNEQFF.

The chain uses TRBV20-1 and TRBJ2-7; unclear D gene. The germline V gene encodes CDR1 DFQATT and CDR2 SNEGSKA (reference sequence). This CDR3 has 12 residues. V lost 1 base to trimming and J lost 5 bases, with 9 bases between them. The CDR3 loop is CSARGVLHEQYF. DNA of the CDR3: TGCAGTGCTAGAGGAGTTCTACACGAGCAGTACTTC.

This clonotype occurred a few times. This chain uses TRBV27 with TRBJ2-7, with TRBD1 identical over 7 bases. V lost 3 bases and J lost 1; bases outside the gene matches: 6. The length of the CDR3 is 15 residues. Germline CDR1 is MNHEY and CDR2 is SMNVEV (reference sequence). This CDR3 reads CASSLVRDRSYEQYF. Here the CDR3 DNA reads TGTGCCAGCAGTTTGGTCCGGGACAGATCCTACGAGCAGTACTTC.

V is TRBV28 and J is TRBJ2-7; D may be TRBD1 or TRBD2 (6 bases each). The CDR3 has 13 amino acids. Trimming left V 2 bases short and J 4 bases short, with 9 bases between. CDR1 and CDR2 from the germline V gene are MDHEN and SYDVKM. This CDR3 is CASSLEGGYEQYF. The CDR3 DNA reads as TGTGCCAGCAGTTTAGAGGGGGGTTACGAGCAGTACTTC.

This clonotype was observed a handful of times. Its ends do not fully match the called genes, so a read error is possible. The chain uses TRBV5-6 and TRBJ1-1; D is perhaps TRBD1 (5 bases). CDR1 is SGHDT, CDR2 YYEEEE, per germline. The CDR3 runs to 14 residues. For the CDR3, the DNA is TGTGCCAGCAGCTCATGGGGCGGGAACACTGAAGTTTTCTTT. Protein: CASSSWGGNTEVFF.

The sample holds a few counts of this clonotype. V is TRBV10-2 and J is TRBJ2-1; TRBD1 is a possible D gene (6 bases). The CDR3 runs 15 residues. V lost 6 bases and J lost 4, with 16 bases in between. Germline assignment: CDR1 WSHSY and CDR2 SAAADI. The chain's CDR3 is CASSPRLGAYNEQFF. The CDR3 bases are TGCGCCAGCAGCCCTAGACTGGGGGCTTACAATGAGCAGTTCTTC.

In its sample, this clonotype was seen a few times. The chain links TRBV3-1 to TRBJ1-3; no reliable D call. Germline V CDR1 and CDR2: LGHDT, YNNKEL (reference sequence). Trimming cost V 5 bases and J 4 bases, with 12 bases left between them. The CDR3 runs to 14 residues. This CDR3 is CASSAFARGNTIYF. CDR3 sequence (DNA): TGTGCCAGCAGCGCCTTTGCTAGGGGAAACACCATATATTTT.

This clonotype showed up just a few times. The genes are TRBV13 and TRBJ2-7, with D unresolved. There are 14 residues in the CDR3. Trimming took 0 bases from V and 3 from J, leaving 9 bases between them. Germline CDR1 reads PRHDT; CDR2 reads FYEKMQ (reference sequence). The CDR3: CASSLGVADYEQYF. The CDR3 DNA reads TGTGCCAGCAGCTTAGGGGTCGCGGACTACGAGCAGTACTTC. Using reference TRBV13 and TRBJ2-7 for the parts outside the CDR3, the full variable domain is AAGVIQSPRHLIKEKRETATLKCYPIPRHDTVYWYQQGPGQDPQFLISFYEKMQSDKGSIPDRFSAQQFSDYHSELNMSSLELGDSALYFCASSLGVADYEQYFGPGTRLTVT.

V and J are TRBV20-1 and TRBJ2-7; TRBD1 aligns across 8 bases. The CDR3 sequence is 12 residues long. Germline trimming cut 8 bases from V and 3 bases from J; bases unmatched to any gene: 6. Germline CDR1 reads DFQATT; CDR2 reads SNEGSKA (reference sequence). CDR3 sequence (DNA): TGCAGTCCCAGGGGGCTGCGCTACGAGCAGTACTTC. It encodes CSPRGLRYEQYF.

This sequence joins TRBV4-2 and TRBJ2-2; 9 bases match TRBD2. From germline, CDR1 is LGHNA and CDR2 YNFKEQ. This CDR3 is 17 amino acids long. V was clipped by 0 bases and J by 6 bases; unmatched bases: 8. The CDR3 bases are TGTGCCAGCAGCCAAGATTTAAGCGGGGGGCTTGCCGGGGAGCTGTTTTTT. This encodes CASSQDLSGGLAGELFF.

The chain couples TRBV20-1 to TRBJ2-3; D is ambiguous. The CDR3 is made up of 12 amino acids. Germline-derived CDR1 and CDR2 are DFQATT and SNEGSKA (reference sequence). The V and J ends lost 6 bases and 5 bases respectively, with 12 bases between them. CDR3: CSATPGLDTQYF. The CDR3 bases are TGCAGTGCCACGCCCGGGCTAGATACGCAGTATTTT.

This clonotype was seen at least ten times. This rearrangement joins TRBV4-2 to TRBJ1-1; no firm D call. Trimming shortened V by 0 bases and J by 4 bases, and 6 bases separated the two germline ends. Germline CDR1 reads LGHNA; CDR2 reads YNFKEQ. This CDR3 has 13 amino acids. In nucleotides, the CDR3 is TGTGCCAGCAGCCAAGAAGAGGGCACTGAAGCTTTCTTT. The encoded protein is CASSQEEGTEAFF.

The chain uses TRBV4-1 and TRBJ2-5, with D perhaps being TRBD1 or TRBD2 (6 bases each). The CDR3 loop spans 15 amino acids. V was cut by 1 base and J by 5 bases, with 14 bases left in between. The germline V gene encodes CDR1 MGHRA and CDR2 YSYEKL. In nucleotides, the CDR3 is TGCGCCAGCAGCCAAGCCGGGGGCGGGCAGGAGACCCAGTACTTC. This codes for CASSQAGGGQETQYF.

V gene TRBV27 combines with J gene TRBJ2-7, with 8 bases identical to TRBD2. Trimming at V came to 6 bases and at J to 3 bases, leaving 10 bases not matched to a gene. The CDR3 consists of 15 residues. CDR1 and CDR2 (germline): MNHEY, SMNVEV (reference sequence). Here the CDR3 DNA reads TGTGCCAGCAGGTTAGGGGATAGCGGGATCTACGAGCAGTACTTC. Amino acid sequence: CASRLGDSGIYEQYF.

In this sample, this clonotype turned up many times. The rearrangement links TRBV6-6 to TRBJ1-6; weak D call: TRBD1 (5 bases). Trimming removed 10 bases from V and 9 bases from J, with 19 bases in between. Germline-derived CDR1 and CDR2 are MNHNY and SVGAGI (reference sequence). The CDR3 covers 14 residues. CDR3 protein: CATLGGSYFSPLHF. The CDR3 region has the DNA TGTGCCACCCTTGGGGGATCTTATTTTTCACCCCTCCACTTT.

V gene TRBV11-2 combines with J gene TRBJ2-3, with a tentative D call TRBD1 (6 bases). There are 14 residues in the CDR3. CDR1 is SGHAT and CDR2 is FQNNGV in the germline V gene. V gave up 3 bases and J gave up 4 bases, with 11 bases separating them. The CDR3 loop reads CASSFNRDSDTQYF. CDR3 nucleotides: TGTGCCAGCAGCTTTAACAGGGATTCAGATACGCAGTATTTT.

V gene TRBV7-6 combines with J gene TRBJ2-2; D remains ambiguous. Germline V gene sequence: CDR1 SGHVS, CDR2 FNYEAQ. The CDR3 has 14 residues. The germline V and J ends were trimmed by 8 bases and 1 base, with 11 bases remaining between them. CDR3 amino acids: CASGRERNTGELFF. DNA for the CDR3: TGTGCCAGCGGAAGAGAGAGGAACACCGGGGAGCTGTTTTTT.

This chain joins TRBV3-1 and TRBJ2-7, with D hard to call. CDR1 is LGHDT and CDR2 is YNNKEL in the germline V gene (reference sequence). CDR3 length: 15 residues. V was trimmed by 2 bases and J by 0 bases, leaving 11 bases between them. In DNA, the CDR3 is TGTGCCAGCAGCCAAACCCACCTCAGCTCCTACGAGCAGTACTTC. It yields the protein CASSQTHLSSYEQYF.

This clonotype was seen repeatedly, ten times or more. CDR3: CASSPQGPSSYNEQFF. The CDR3 DNA reads TGTGCCAGCAGCCCTCAGGGGCCTAGCTCCTACAATGAGCAGTTCTTC. V is TRBV14 and J is TRBJ2-1; the D gene is possibly TRBD1 (6 bases). Germline assignment: CDR1 SGHDN and CDR2 FVKESK. Trimming cost V 4 bases and J 0 bases, with 13 bases left between them. CDR3 length: 16 amino acids.